The 21 T cell receptor beta chains below were found in one sample sequenced in a study of blood T cells in healthy people across ages. Sample-barcoded 5' priming and a J-beta primer mix drove a second PCR of roughly 6 to 12 cycles. TCRdb re-analysed the 5' RACE reads in MiXCR, keeping a single row per CDR3 protein. The sample lists hundreds of thousands of distinct CDR3 sequences, approximately 49% occurring once. Sequences were obtained from blood. These receptors originate from a man aged 25 to 40 in good health.

This clonotype was seen a handful of times. The chain employs TRBV21-1 and TRBJ2-4; the table's D call TRBD2 went unverified against the DNA. TRBV21-1 constitutes a pseudogene. This CDR3 region has 15 residues. CDR3 in amino acids: CASRPGLAAKNIQYF. In DNA form, the CDR3 reads TGTGCCAGCAGGCCGGGACTAGCGGCCAAAAACATTCAGTACTTC.

Regarding this clonotype: A read error may be the cause here, since a much bigger clone is one base away. The gene calls are TRBV12-3 or TRBV12-4 and TRBJ1-5; 7 bases fit TRBD1. V trimming: 5 bases; J trimming: 6 bases; junction bases outside the gene matches: 7. This CDR3 has 14 residues. The CDR3 loop is CASSADRLGQPQHF. The CDR3 DNA follows: TGTGCCAGCAGTGCGGACAGGCTAGGTCAGCCCCAGCATTTT.

V usage is TRBV7-2 and J usage is TRBJ1-1; D gene ambiguous. The CDR3 has 15 amino acids. Germline values: CDR1 SGHTA, CDR2 FQGNSA. Trimming shortened V by 5 bases and J by 2 bases, and 15 bases separated the two germline ends. This CDR3 reads CASSPHAEPNTEAFF. For the CDR3, the DNA is TGTGCCAGCAGCCCCCATGCGGAGCCTAACACTGAAGCTTTCTTT.

The CDR3 coding sequence is TGTGCCAGCAGTCCCATCTACAGGGAACAAGAGACCCAGTACTTC. This codes for CASSPIYREQETQYF. This rearrangement joins TRBV27 to TRBJ2-5, with D possibly matching TRBD1 (6 bases). The V gene lost 5 bases and the J gene lost 2 bases, with 15 bases spanning the gap. The germline V gene has CDR1 MNHEY and CDR2 SMNVEV (reference sequence). This CDR3 has 15 amino acids.

V is TRBV15 and J is TRBJ1-2; D is undetermined. Germline V gene lookup returns CDR1 LNHNV and CDR2 YYDKDF (reference sequence). The CDR3 consists of 15 residues. Trimming stripped 0 bases from V and 2 bases from J, with 10 bases between. CDR3 coding DNA: TGTGCCACCAGCAGAGATGGAGGATTCAACTATGGCTACACCTTC. This translates into CATSRDGGFNYGYTF.

This clonotype was detected only a few times. V and J are TRBV5-1 and TRBJ2-3, with 7 bases that match TRBD2. The CDR3 sequence is 15 residues long. CDR1 SGHRS and CDR2 YFSETQ come from the germline V gene. Unmatched junction bases numbered 7, after V lost 3 bases and J lost 3 bases. DNA of the CDR3: TGCGCCAGCAGCTGGGCGGGGGTGGCGACAGATACGCAGTATTTT. As protein: CASSWAGVATDTQYF.

The J gene is TRBJ1-6, the V gene TRBV20-1; perhaps TRBD1 as D (6 bases). CDR1 is DFQATT and CDR2 is SNEGSKA in the germline V gene (reference sequence). This CDR3 is 16 amino acids long. Trimming stripped 3 bases from V and 0 bases from J, with 12 bases between. The CDR3 loop reads CSARDSASSYNSPLHF. The CDR3 coding sequence is TGCAGTGCTAGGGACAGTGCAAGCTCCTATAATTCACCCCTCCACTTT.

This clonotype was picked up a small number of times. The chain carries TRBV6-1 and TRBJ2-1; TRBD2 aligns across 13 bases. CDR1 and CDR2 from the germline V gene are MNHNS and SASEGT. CDR3 length equals 17 residues. V lost 6 bases and J lost 3; bases outside the gene matches: 8. The CDR3 protein is CASSKTSGGPGYNEQFF. Here the CDR3 DNA reads TGTGCCAGCAGCAAGACTAGCGGGGGGCCAGGCTACAATGAGCAGTTCTTC.

This rearrangement joins TRBV28 to TRBJ1-5; D may be TRBD1 (6 bases). This CDR3 comprises 15 residues. Trimming left V 3 bases short and J 4 bases short, with 13 bases between. CDR1 and CDR2 from the germline V gene are MDHEN and SYDVKM. In DNA form, the CDR3 reads TGTGCCAGCAGTTTGGCCGGGGGGCGTAATCAGCCCCAGCATTTT. Translated: CASSLAGGRNQPQHF.

The count of this clonotype is one. The chain combines TRBV7-8 with TRBJ1-1, with 7 bases fitting TRBD1. Germline assignment: CDR1 SGHVS and CDR2 FQNEAQ. CDR3 length: 16 amino acids. V shed 5 bases, J shed 6 bases, and the junction held 15 bases outside the gene matches. DNA for the CDR3: TGTGCCAGCAGCGTACGACAGGGAGGGGGTAGGGCTGAAGCTTTCTTT. It yields the protein CASSVRQGGGRAEAFF.

The J gene is TRBJ2-5, the V gene TRBV25-1; 7 bases map to TRBD1. The CDR3 is made up of 15 amino acids. Germline assignment: CDR1 MGHDK and CDR2 SYGVNS. V dropped 2 bases and J dropped 9; count of bases not matched to a gene: 12. For the CDR3, the DNA is TGTGCCAGCAGTGAAGAGGACAGGCGTGGGACCCCCCAGTACTTC. Protein: CASSEEDRRGTPQYF.

The rearrangement uses TRBV10-3 and TRBJ1-2; a weak D match, TRBD1 (6 bases). Germline lookup yields CDR1 ENHRY and CDR2 SYGVKD. Trimming shortened V by 2 bases and J by 6 bases, and 16 bases separated the two germline ends. This CDR3 is built from 15 residues. DNA for the CDR3: TGTGCCATCAGTGAGAGCGGGACACCCAAGGATGGCTACACCTTC. Residues: CAISESGTPKDGYTF.

Comment on this clonotype: A read error may be the cause here, since a much bigger clone is one base away. The CDR3 loop is CASSQNIAGNYEQYF. The CDR3, as DNA: TGCGCCAGCAGCCAAAATATCGCAGGGAACTACGAGCAGTACTTC. The V call is TRBV4-3, the J call TRBJ2-5, with D possibly matching TRBD1 (5 bases). The closer fit of TRBJ2-7 to the DNA end suggests the J call may be wrong. Germline loops: CDR1 LGHNA, CDR2 YSLEER. The length of the CDR3 is 15 residues.

This clonotype was seen a handful of times. Here the CDR3 DNA reads TGTGCCAGCAGTTTCAGTGGACAACATGAGCAGTTCTTC. Translating it yields CASSFSGQHEQFF. The gene calls are TRBV12-3 or TRBV12-4 and TRBJ2-1; D perhaps matches TRBD1 (5 bases). This CDR3 comprises 13 residues. V was shortened by 3 bases and J by 8 bases, with 11 bases between the two germline ends.

The CDR3 bases are TGTGCCAGCAGAGAAGGGGTTTTTCCCACCAAAAACACCGGGGAGCTGTTTTTT. It encodes CASREGVFPTKNTGELFF. The chain carries TRBV5-6 and TRBJ2-2, with a tentative D call TRBD1 (5 bases). The germline V and J ends were trimmed by 5 bases and 2 bases, with 22 bases remaining between them. The CDR3 covers 18 residues. The V gene's germline CDR1 is SGHDT and CDR2 YYEEEE. Using reference TRBV5-6 and TRBJ2-2 for the parts outside the CDR3, the full variable domain is DAGVTQSPTHLIKTRGQQVTLRCSPKSGHDTVSWYQQALGQGPQFIFQYYEEEERQRGNFPDRFSGHQFPNYSSELNVNALLLGDSALYLCASREGVFPTKNTGELFFGEGSRLTVL.

The chain is built from TRBV20-1 and TRBJ2-4; D may be TRBD2 (6 bases). The end of the DNA aligns better with TRBJ2-7, so the J call may be wrong. Germline CDR1 DFQATT, CDR2 SNEGSKA (reference sequence). This CDR3 region has 15 residues. Here the CDR3 reads CSAWEWVRSGGEQYF. The CDR3 bases are TGCAGTGCTTGGGAATGGGTTCGTAGCGGTGGCGAGCAGTACTTC.

This clonotype showed up just a few times. The chain has TRBV7-9 and TRBJ2-5; TRBD2 agrees at 8 bases. V lost 2 bases to trimming and J lost 4 bases; unmatched junction nucleotides: 9. CDR1 and CDR2 (germline): SEHNR, FQNEAQ (reference sequence). This CDR3 region has 16 residues. CDR3 nucleotides: TGTGCCAGCAGCTTAAATTCGGGGGGGCCCCGAGAGACCCAGTACTTC. Its translation: CASSLNSGGPRETQYF.

The chain has TRBV12-3 or TRBV12-4 and TRBJ1-2; D perhaps matches TRBD1 (5 bases). V lost 8 bases, J lost 8 bases, and 15 bases lay in between. The CDR3 is 12 amino acids. The CDR3 protein is CASGSGREGYTF. CDR3 DNA: TGTGCCAGCGGGTCAGGGAGAGAGGGCTACACCTTC.

This chain links TRBV3-1 with TRBJ2-2; no firm D call. The CDR3 has 12 amino acids. Trimming left V 5 bases short and J 5 bases short, with 6 bases between. Germline CDR1 and CDR2: LGHDT and YNNKEL (reference sequence). The DNA for the CDR3 is TGTGCCAGCAGCATAAGAACCGGGGAGCTGTTTTTT. It is translated as CASSIRTGELFF.

This chain links TRBV20-1 with TRBJ1-5, with D uncertain. The CDR3 is made up of 14 amino acids. Germline loops: CDR1 DFQATT, CDR2 SNEGSKA (reference sequence). The germline V and J ends were trimmed by 6 bases and 1 base, with 13 bases remaining between them. CDR3 coding DNA: TGCAGTGCAAAAAAGGGTATAAGCAATCAGCCCCAGCATTTT. Its translation is CSAKKGISNQPQHF.

The J gene is TRBJ1-1, the V gene TRBV11-3, with 10 bases identical to TRBD1. This CDR3 region has 16 residues. From germline, CDR1 is SGHNT and CDR2 YENEEA. V was clipped by 1 base and J by 5 bases; unmatched bases: 7. CDR3 coding DNA: TGTGCCAGCAGCTTAGGTGACAGGGGGCTGTTAACTGAAGCTTTCTTT. Its protein is CASSLGDRGLLTEAFF. The full variable domain, rest sourced from reference TRBV11-3 and TRBJ1-1, is EAGVVQSPRYKIIEKKQPVAFWCNPISGHNTLYWYLQNLGQGPELLIRYENEEAVDDSQLPKDRFSAERLKGVDSTLKIQPAELGDSAVYLCASSLGDRGLLTEAFFGQGTRLTVV.